The TCR beta chain under discussion was sequenced for a study of cytomegalovirus exposure and HLA in healthy donors. Study-wide points: Later on, analysis showed that most CMV-associated TCR beta chains appeared to be HLA-restricted.

A note on this clone: Its antigen is unknown.

V shed 4 bases, J shed 0 bases, and the junction held 4 bases outside the gene matches. CDR1 SGHNT and CDR2 YYREEE come from the germline V gene (reference sequence). The CDR3 is 15 amino acids. The PCR made use of 60 Vbeta and 13 Jbeta primers. Repertoires were generated with immunoSEQ multiplex PCR, while TCRdb's copy carries only in-frame clones and drops some. The sample shows 150,000 or so clones, 60% to 85% of them seen only once. The sequenced sample consisted of PBMCs. The rearrangement uses TRBV5-4 and TRBJ2-1; TRBD1 matches 7 bases. This TCR was sampled from a woman aged 40 to 49 in good health and CMV-seronegative. CDR3 in amino acids: CASSPGQSSYNEQFF. CDR3 in DNA: TGTGCCAGCAGCCCGGGACAGAGCTCCTACAATGAGCAGTTCTTC.